Listed here are 5 T cell receptor beta chains from one sample, sequenced in a study of T-cell memory formation after mild COVID-19. Each CDR3 protein gets one entry after TCRdb re-called the 5' RACE reads with MiXCR. The sample lists more than 250,000 distinct CDR3 sequences; 16% were seen once. The sequenced material came from PBMCs or a T cell subset sorted from them (not recorded which). Receptor source: a man aged 18 to 35 who had mild COVID-19 (a few samples of this study predate the infection). Cell type and time point are not known.

This chain connects TRBV6-2 or TRBV6-3 to TRBJ1-2, with a possible D match to TRBD1 (6 bases). Germline V gene data show CDR1 as MNHEY and CDR2 as SVGEGT. There are 13 residues in the CDR3. V gave up 6 bases and J gave up 4 bases, with 12 bases separating them. The CDR3 sequence: CASSATGSYGYTF. In nucleotides, the CDR3 is TGTGCCAGCAGCGCTACAGGGAGCTATGGCTACACCTTC.

This clonotype was counted many times. This sequence joins TRBV4-3 and TRBJ2-1; tentatively, D is TRBD1 (5 bases). Germline lookup yields CDR1 LGHNA and CDR2 YSLEER. Deletions cut 3 bases from V and 2 bases from J, with 14 bases between. The CDR3 length is 16 residues. The CDR3 spells CASSQTPQGTYNEQFF. The CDR3 DNA sequence: TGCGCCAGCAGCCAGACCCCGCAGGGTACCTACAATGAGCAGTTCTTC.

The genes are TRBV7-6 and TRBJ2-7; no clear D. Trimming removed 5 bases from V and 12 bases from J, with 17 bases in between. This CDR3 is built from 12 residues. Germline lookup yields CDR1 SGHVS and CDR2 FNYEAQ. CDR3 DNA: TGTGCCAGCAGCCCCCGGACCCAAACGGCGTACGTC. Translation: CASSPRTQTAYV.

This clonotype has more than one count but fewer than ten. This chain connects TRBV6-2 or TRBV6-3 to TRBJ2-7, with a weak D call TRBD1 (7 bases). This CDR3 comprises 15 residues. Germline CDR1 is MNHEY and CDR2 is SVGEGT. V lost 5 bases and J 3 bases, leaving 17 bases between the germline ends. CDR3 coding DNA: TGTGCCAGCAGTCGCGGGGTGGGGACAGTCTACGAGCAGTACTTC. This gives the protein CASSRGVGTVYEQYF.

Only a few counts were recorded for this clonotype. The CDR3 region is CASSSWGEQYV. The CDR3 DNA reads TGTGCCAGCAGCTCCTGGGGCGAGCAGTACGTC. The chain has TRBV7-9 and TRBJ2-7; no firm D call. Germline values: CDR1 SEHNR, CDR2 FQNEAQ (reference sequence). CDR3 length: 11 residues. Trimming removed 4 bases from V and 6 bases from J, with 7 bases in between.